This T cell receptor (beta chain) appears in the sequencing data of a study of blood T cell repertoires in COVID-19. The CDR3 runs 12 residues. V was pared by 1 base and J by 12 bases, with 10 bases between. CDR1 and CDR2 (germline): SGHAT, FQNNGV. In the study's own analysis: How many nucleated cells were present was estimated from reference gene primer amplification. The data were produced by immunoSEQ multiplex PCR, yet TCRdb's version contains in-frame clones alone and is incomplete. V, J and clone size are those of that table, while D and trimming were read from the DNA. The profile shows about 300,000 clones, 85% of them singletons.

The sequencing input was peripheral blood. This receptor was taken from a human donor in a cohort sampled during active COVID-19. V gene TRBV11-2 combines with J gene TRBJ1-3; perhaps TRBD1 as D (5 bases). CDR3 nucleotides: TGTGCCAGCAGCTTAGCTGGGGGGATCATATATTTT. It codes for CASSLAGGIIYF.